The clone carrying this T cell receptor beta chain was seen at least ten times. The sample belongs to a study of metastatic and nonmetastatic thyroid tumors. No patient had received any treatment before thyroid surgery. Via MiXCR, TCRdb re-called the PCR reads. The data contain approximately 20,000 clones, roughly an eighth of them singletons. Trimming at V came to 7 bases and at J to 6 bases, leaving 13 bases not matched to a gene. Germline lookup yields CDR1 MDHEN and CDR2 SYDVKM. The CDR3 spans 15 residues. The receptor was isolated from a female donor with papillary thyroid cancer or a benign thyroid nodule (not recorded which). Some clones in this sample may be carry-over from other donors' samples. The specimen was blood. This sequence joins TRBV28 and TRBJ2-7; 9 positions agree with TRBD1. Here the CDR3 reads CASNSPGTGFPEQYF. For the CDR3, the DNA is TGTGCCAGCAACTCCCCCGGGACAGGGTTTCCCGAGCAGTACTTC.